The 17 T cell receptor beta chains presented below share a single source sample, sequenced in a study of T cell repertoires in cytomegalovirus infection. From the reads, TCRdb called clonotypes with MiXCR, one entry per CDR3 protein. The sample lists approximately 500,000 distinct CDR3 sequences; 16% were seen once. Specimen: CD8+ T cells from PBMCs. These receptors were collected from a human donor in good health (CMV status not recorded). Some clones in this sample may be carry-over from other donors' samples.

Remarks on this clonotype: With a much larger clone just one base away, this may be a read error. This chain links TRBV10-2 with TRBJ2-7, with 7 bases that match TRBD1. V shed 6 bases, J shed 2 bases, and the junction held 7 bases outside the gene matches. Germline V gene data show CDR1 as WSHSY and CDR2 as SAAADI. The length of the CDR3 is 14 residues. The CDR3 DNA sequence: TGCGCCAGCAGCGGACAGGCCAGCACCTACGAGCAGTACTTC. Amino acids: CASSGQASTYEQYF.

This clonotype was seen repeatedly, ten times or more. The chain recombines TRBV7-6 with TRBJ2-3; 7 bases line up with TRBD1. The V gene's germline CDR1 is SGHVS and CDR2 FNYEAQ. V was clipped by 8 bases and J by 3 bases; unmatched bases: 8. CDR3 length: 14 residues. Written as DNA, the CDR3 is TGTGCCAGCGGATGGGCAGGGGGAACAGATACGCAGTATTTT. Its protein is CASGWAGGTDTQYF. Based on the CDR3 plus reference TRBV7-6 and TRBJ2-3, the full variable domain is GAGVSQSPRYKVTKRGQDVALRCDPISGHVSLYWYRQALGQGPEFLTYFNYEAQQDKSGLPNDRFSAERPEGSISTLTIQRTEQRDSAMYRCASGWAGGTDTQYFGPGTRLTVL.

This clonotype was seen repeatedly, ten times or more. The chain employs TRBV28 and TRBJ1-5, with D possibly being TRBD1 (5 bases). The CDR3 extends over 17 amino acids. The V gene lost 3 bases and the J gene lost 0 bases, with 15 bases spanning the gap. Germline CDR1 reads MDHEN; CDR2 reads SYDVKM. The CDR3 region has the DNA TGTGCCAGCAGTTTTAGACAGATTGATTTTAGCAATCAGCCCCAGCATTTT. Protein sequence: CASSFRQIDFSNQPQHF.

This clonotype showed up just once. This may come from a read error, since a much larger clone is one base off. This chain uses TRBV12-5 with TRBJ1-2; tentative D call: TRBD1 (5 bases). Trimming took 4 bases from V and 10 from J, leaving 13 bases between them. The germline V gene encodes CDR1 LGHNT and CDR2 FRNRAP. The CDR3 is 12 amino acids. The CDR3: CASGSGLGVYTF. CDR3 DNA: TGTGCTAGTGGTTCGGGACTGGGTGTCTACACCTTC.

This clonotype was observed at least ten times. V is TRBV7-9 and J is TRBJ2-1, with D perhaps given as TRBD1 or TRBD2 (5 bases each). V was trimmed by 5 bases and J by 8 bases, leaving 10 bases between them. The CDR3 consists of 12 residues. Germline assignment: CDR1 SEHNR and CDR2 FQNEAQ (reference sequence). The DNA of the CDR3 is TGTGCCAGCAGCCACCGAGGGGATGAGCAGTTCTTC. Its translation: CASSHRGDEQFF.

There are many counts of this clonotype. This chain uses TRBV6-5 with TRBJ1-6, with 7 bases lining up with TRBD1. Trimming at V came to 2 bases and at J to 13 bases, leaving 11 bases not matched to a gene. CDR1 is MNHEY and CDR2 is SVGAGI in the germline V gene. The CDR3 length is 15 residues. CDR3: CASSYTLGQRWPLHF. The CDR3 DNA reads TGTGCCAGCAGTTACACTCTGGGACAGCGGTGGCCCCTCCACTTT.

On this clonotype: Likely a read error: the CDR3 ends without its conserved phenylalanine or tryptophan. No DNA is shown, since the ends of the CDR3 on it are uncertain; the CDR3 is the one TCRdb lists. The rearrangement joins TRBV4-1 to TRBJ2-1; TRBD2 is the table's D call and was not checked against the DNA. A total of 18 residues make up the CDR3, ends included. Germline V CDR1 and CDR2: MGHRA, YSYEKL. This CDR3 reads CASSQGGLSGPSYNEQLL.

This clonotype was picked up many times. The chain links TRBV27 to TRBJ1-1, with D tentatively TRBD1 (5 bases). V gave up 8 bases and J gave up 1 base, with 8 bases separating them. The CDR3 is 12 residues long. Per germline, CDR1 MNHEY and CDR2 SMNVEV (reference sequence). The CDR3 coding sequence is TGTGCCAGCGGGGGATCGAACACTGAAGCTTTCTTT. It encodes CASGGSNTEAFF.

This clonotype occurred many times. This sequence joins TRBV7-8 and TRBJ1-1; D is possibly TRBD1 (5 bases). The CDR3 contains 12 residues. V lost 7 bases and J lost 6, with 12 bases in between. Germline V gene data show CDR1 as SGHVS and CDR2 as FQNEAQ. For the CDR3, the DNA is TGTGCCAGCACCCCTGGGGGGGCTGAAGCTTTCTTT. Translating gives CASTPGGAEAFF.

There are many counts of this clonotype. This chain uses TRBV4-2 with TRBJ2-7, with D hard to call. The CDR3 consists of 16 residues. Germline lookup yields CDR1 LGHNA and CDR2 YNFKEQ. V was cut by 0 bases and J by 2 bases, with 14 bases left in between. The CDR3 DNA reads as TGTGCCAGCAGCCAAGACCCCCTTCCGGCCCCCTACGAGCAGTACTTC. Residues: CASSQDPLPAPYEQYF.

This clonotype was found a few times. In DNA form, the CDR3 reads TGTGCCAGCAGCTTAGCCGGTACTAGCGGGGGGGGTAATGAGCAGTTCTTC. Its protein product is CASSLAGTSGGGNEQFF. The chain combines TRBV11-3 with TRBJ2-1; 13 nucleotides align to TRBD2. CDR3 length: 17 amino acids. Germline V gene data show CDR1 as SGHNT and CDR2 as YENEEA. J lost 7 bases, V lost 1 base, and 7 bases had no gene match.

This CDR3 reads CASSGGTSGGAHTDTQYF. In nucleotides, the CDR3 is TGTGCCAGCAGTGGCGGGACTAGCGGGGGGGCACACACAGATACGCAGTATTTT. This rearrangement joins TRBV27 to TRBJ2-3; 16 nucleotides agree with TRBD2. Losses at the gene ends were 5 bases for V and 2 bases for J; bases not matched to a gene: 7. Germline V CDR1 and CDR2: MNHEY, SMNVEV (reference sequence). The CDR3 is 18 residues long.

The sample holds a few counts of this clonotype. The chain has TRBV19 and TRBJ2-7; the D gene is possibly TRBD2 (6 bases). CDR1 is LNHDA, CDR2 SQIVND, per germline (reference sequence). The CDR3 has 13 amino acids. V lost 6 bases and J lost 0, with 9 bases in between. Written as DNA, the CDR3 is TGTGCCAGTAGCGCTAGCGTCTCCTACGAGCAGTACTTC. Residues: CASSASVSYEQYF.

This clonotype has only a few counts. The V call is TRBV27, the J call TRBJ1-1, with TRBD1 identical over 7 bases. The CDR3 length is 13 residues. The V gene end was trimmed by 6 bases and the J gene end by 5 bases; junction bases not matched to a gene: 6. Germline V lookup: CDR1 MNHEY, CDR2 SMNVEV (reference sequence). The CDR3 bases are TGTGCCAGCAGCCGACAGGGAAAAACTGAAGCTTTCTTT. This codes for CASSRQGKTEAFF.

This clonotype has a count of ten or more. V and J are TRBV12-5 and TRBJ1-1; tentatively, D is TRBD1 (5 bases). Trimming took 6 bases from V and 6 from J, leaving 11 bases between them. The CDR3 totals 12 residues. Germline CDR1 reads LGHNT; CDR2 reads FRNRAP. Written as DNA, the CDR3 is TGTGCTAGTGGACTCGGGGGACCTGAAGCTTTCTTT. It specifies CASGLGGPEAFF.

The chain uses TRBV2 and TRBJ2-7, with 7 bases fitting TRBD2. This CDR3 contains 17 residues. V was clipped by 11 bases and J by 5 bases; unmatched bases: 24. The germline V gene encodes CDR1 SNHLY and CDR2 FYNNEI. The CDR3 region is CAGGRDIGGFRRNEQYF. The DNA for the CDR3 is TGTGCCGGGGGAAGAGATATCGGGGGGTTCCGTCGAAACGAGCAGTACTTC.

The chain's CDR3 is CASSGPGAGTWGYEQYF. For the CDR3, the DNA is TGCGCCAGCAGTGGCCCGGGGGCCGGGACTTGGGGCTACGAGCAGTACTTC. The chain is built from TRBV10-2 and TRBJ2-7, with D possibly being TRBD1 or TRBD2 (6 bases each). This CDR3 contains 17 residues. CDR1 and CDR2 from the germline V gene are WSHSY and SAAADI. V lost 4 bases, J lost 3 bases, and 22 bases lay in between.